A single sample gave rise to the 25 T cell receptor beta chains below, sequenced in a study of blood T cell repertoires in COVID-19. The assay was immunoSEQ multiplex PCR, and TCRdb's table has in-frame clones only and misses some. Of 15,000 to 20,000 clones detected, around 89% appear once; the ten largest clones hold roughly 5.3%. Source material: PBMCs or T cells enriched from blood (not recorded which). Receptors originate from a woman aged 30 to 39 who had recovered from COVID-19.

CDR3 DNA sequence: TGTGCCAGCAGTGAGGTAACAGGGAACACTGAAGCTTTCTTT. Encoded protein: CASSEVTGNTEAFF. The rearrangement joins TRBV2 to TRBJ1-1, with D maybe TRBD1 (5 bases). The CDR3 has 14 amino acids. V was cut by 3 bases and J by 1 base, with 9 bases left in between. Germline CDR1 is SNHLY and CDR2 is FYNNEI.

The chain recombines TRBV6-5 with TRBJ1-1; D is unresolved. Germline CDR1 reads MNHEY; CDR2 reads SVGAGI. Trimming left V 5 bases short and J 4 bases short, with 14 bases between. This CDR3 comprises 14 residues. CDR3 nucleotide sequence: TGTGCCAGCAGTCAGACGCAGGAAACCACTGAAGCTTTCTTT. Translation gives CASSQTQETTEAFF.

The chain couples TRBV19 to TRBJ2-1; the match to TRBD2 covers 15 bases. Trimming at V came to 4 bases and at J to 7 bases, leaving 8 bases not matched to a gene. Germline V gives CDR1 LNHDA, CDR2 SQIVND (reference sequence). The CDR3 extends over 17 amino acids. In nucleotides, the CDR3 is TGTGCCAGTAGTAAGGCTGGGACTAGCGGGGGGCCAAATGAGCAGTTCTTC. This translates into CASSKAGTSGGPNEQFF.

The genes are TRBV9 and TRBJ2-5, with 12 bases identical to TRBD2. Germline CDR1 reads SGDLS; CDR2 reads YYNGEE. The CDR3 has 18 amino acids. Trimming took 2 bases from V and 5 from J; bases not matched to a gene: 13. The CDR3 sequence is CASSVSLAGGYVQETQYF. Written as DNA, the CDR3 is TGTGCCAGCAGCGTTTCACTAGCGGGGGGATATGTGCAGGAGACCCAGTACTTC.

The chain uses TRBV11-2 and TRBJ1-1; possible D gene TRBD1, 5 bases. Germline V gives CDR1 SGHAT, CDR2 FQNNGV. V lost 1 base and J 9 bases, leaving 9 bases between the germline ends. This CDR3 contains 12 residues. The CDR3 DNA reads as TGTGCCAGCAGCTTAGCCGGGACTCAAGCTTTCTTT. Translated: CASSLAGTQAFF. Filled out from reference TRBV11-2 and TRBJ1-1, the complete variable domain reads EAGVAQSPRYKIIEKRQSVAFWCNPISGHATLYWYQQILGQGPKLLIQFQNNGVVDDSQLPKDRFSAERLKGVDSTLKIQPAKLEDSAVYLCASSLAGTQAFFGQGTRLTVV.

The chain is built from TRBV4-1 and TRBJ1-5; D remains ambiguous. CDR3 length equals 16 residues. V gave up 0 bases and J gave up 2 bases, with 11 bases separating them. Germline CDR1 reads MGHRA; CDR2 reads YSYEKL. The CDR3 coding sequence is TGCGCCAGCAGCCAAGAAATTGCCACAGGCAATCAGCCCCAGCATTTT. Translation gives CASSQEIATGNQPQHF.

The DNA of the CDR3 is TGTGCCAGAAGCTCTGCGGACAGGGATGGCAATCAGCCCCAGCATTTT. It specifies CARSSADRDGNQPQHF. V gene TRBV7-5 combines with J gene TRBJ1-5; the D call in the table, TRBD1, was not verified against the DNA. TRBV7-5 has pseudogene status. This CDR3 comprises 16 residues.

The chain is built from TRBV24-1 and TRBJ1-1; 10 nucleotides align to TRBD1. With 4 bases clipped from V and 3 bases from J, the junction kept 4 bases outside the gene matches. From germline, CDR1 is KGHDR and CDR2 SFDVKD. The length of the CDR3 is 15 residues. The CDR3 loop reads CATSDRTGGHTEAFF. The CDR3 region has the DNA TGTGCCACCAGTGACCGGACAGGGGGACACACTGAAGCTTTCTTT.

This clone has just a few counts. This chain joins TRBV5-1 and TRBJ1-5, with D hard to call. CDR1 SGHRS and CDR2 YFSETQ come from the germline V gene. The CDR3 consists of 15 residues. V was trimmed by 0 bases and J by 1 base, leaving 8 bases between them. The CDR3 DNA sequence: TGCGCCAGCAGCTTGGGTTTCGGGAGCAATCAGCCCCAGCATTTT. Protein sequence: CASSLGFGSNQPQHF.

About this clone: The junction shows a germline mismatch at one end, possibly a read error. V and J are TRBV11-2 and TRBJ2-4; 9 bases line up with TRBD2. Germline V gene sequence: CDR1 SGHAT, CDR2 FQNNGV. This CDR3 is 13 amino acids long. The CDR3 DNA follows: TGTGCCAGCAGCCTTCGGACTAGCGACATCCAGTACTTC. Protein product: CASSLRTSDIQYF.

The chain links TRBV4-3 to TRBJ2-1, with 8 bases fitting TRBD1. Germline lookup yields CDR1 LGHNA and CDR2 YSLEER. This CDR3 spans 17 amino acids. V lost 0 bases to trimming and J lost 7 bases; unmatched junction nucleotides: 11. Here the CDR3 DNA reads TGCGCCAGCAGCCAAGAGCCCGTGACAGGGGTGAGGAATGAGCAGTTCTTC. It is translated as CASSQEPVTGVRNEQFF.

V usage is TRBV5-6 and J usage is TRBJ1-2; TRBD1 matches 7 bases. The CDR3 covers 17 residues. Germline lookup yields CDR1 SGHDT and CDR2 YYEEEE. J was trimmed by 4 bases and V by 0 bases; bases with no gene match: 12. The CDR3 DNA sequence: TGTGCCAGCAGCTTGGGACAGGGCCAGAAAGAGGCCTATGGCTACACCTTC. As protein: CASSLGQGQKEAYGYTF. The full variable domain, in which reference TRBV5-6 and TRBJ1-2 provide the parts outside the CDR3, is DAGVTQSPTHLIKTRGQQVTLRCSPKSGHDTVSWYQQALGQGPQFIFQYYEEEERQRGNFPDRFSGHQFPNYSSELNVNALLLGDSALYLCASSLGQGQKEAYGYTFGSGTRLTVV.

This chain links TRBV7-9 with TRBJ1-1; weak D call: TRBD1 (5 bases). The CDR3 has 17 residues. V lost 4 bases to trimming and J lost 2 bases, with 20 bases between them. Germline assignment: CDR1 SEHNR and CDR2 FQNEAQ (reference sequence). CDR3 DNA sequence: TGTGCCAGCAGCTCCCCCCTTGGAGGGGAGGGAAACACTGAAGCTTTCTTT. Translated, it gives CASSSPLGGEGNTEAFF. Complete variable domain (other parts from reference TRBV7-9 and TRBJ1-1): DTGVSQNPRHKITKRGQNVTFRCDPISEHNRLYWYRQTLGQGPEFLTYFQNEAQLEKSRLLSDRFSAERPKGSFSTLEIQRTEQGDSAMYLCASSSPLGGEGNTEAFFGQGTRLTVV.

The gene calls are TRBV5-1 and TRBJ2-7; TRBD1 aligns across 7 bases. Unmatched junction bases numbered 10, after V lost 4 bases and J lost 6 bases. CDR1 is SGHRS and CDR2 is YFSETQ in the germline V gene. The CDR3 sequence is 14 residues long. The CDR3 sequence: CASSVTGPFFEQYF. CDR3 in DNA: TGCGCCAGCAGCGTGACAGGGCCTTTTTTCGAGCAGTACTTC.

The CDR3 is CASRLVGEDFGTNEKLFF. In nucleotides, the CDR3 is TGTGCAAGTCGCTTGGTAGGGGAGGATTTCGGGACTAATGAAAAACTGTTTTTT. The J gene is TRBJ1-4, the V gene TRBV12-2. TRBV12-2 is reported as a pseudogene. This CDR3 contains 18 residues.

This chain joins TRBV30 and TRBJ1-5; D is uncertain. The CDR3 sequence is 13 residues long. From germline, CDR1 is GTSNPN and CDR2 SVGIG (reference sequence). Trimming cost V 4 bases and J 3 bases, with 10 bases left between them. CDR3 protein: CAWNRGDNQPQHF. The CDR3 DNA reads TGTGCCTGGAACCGGGGTGACAATCAGCCCCAGCATTTT.

This rearrangement joins TRBV24-1 to TRBJ2-5, with TRBD2 matching 11 bases. The V gene end was trimmed by 2 bases and the J gene end by 5 bases; junction bases not matched to a gene: 9. This CDR3 contains 17 residues. Germline V gene sequence: CDR1 KGHDR, CDR2 SFDVKD. This CDR3 reads CATSDSDSGGVGETQYF. CDR3 nucleotide sequence: TGTGCCACCAGTGATTCCGATAGCGGGGGGGTAGGGGAGACCCAGTACTTC.

This chain links TRBV29-1 with TRBJ1-2, with 9 positions matching TRBD1. The CDR3 totals 13 residues. After removal of 6 bases from V and 5 bases from J, the junction contained 7 bases not matched to a gene. Germline V gene data show CDR1 as SQVTM and CDR2 as ANQGSEA. The CDR3 DNA reads as TGCAGCGTGCAGGACAGGGGTGGGTATGGCTACACCTTC. As protein: CSVQDRGGYGYTF.

In DNA, the CDR3 is TGTGCCACCAGCAGACACAGCGGGCCCCAGCATTTT. The encoded protein is CATSRHSGPQHF. V usage is TRBV15 and J usage is TRBJ1-5; D uncertain. This CDR3 spans 12 amino acids. V was trimmed by 2 bases and J by 9 bases, leaving 8 bases between them. Per the germline V gene, CDR1 is LNHNV and CDR2 is YYDKDF (reference sequence).

This clone was seen only a few times. The chain is built from TRBV6-5 and TRBJ1-4; 9 positions agree with TRBD1. The CDR3 totals 16 residues. Trimming took 4 bases from V and 7 from J; bases not matched to a gene: 10. Germline assignment: CDR1 MNHEY and CDR2 SVGAGI. The CDR3: CASSSASTGGFEKLFF. The CDR3 coding sequence is TGTGCCAGCAGTTCCGCCTCGACAGGGGGGTTTGAAAAACTGTTTTTT.

The chain employs TRBV24-1 and TRBJ2-1; weak D call: TRBD1 (6 bases). The CDR3 contains 15 residues. Trimming cost V 2 bases and J 6 bases, with 13 bases left between them. Germline CDR1 and CDR2: KGHDR and SFDVKD. The CDR3 loop is CATSDWGQGANEQFF. Here the CDR3 DNA reads TGTGCCACCAGTGATTGGGGGCAGGGCGCCAATGAGCAGTTCTTC.

The chain carries TRBV10-3 and TRBJ2-7, with 8 nucleotides matching TRBD1. The J segment lost 5 bases and the V segment lost 11 bases, leaving 8 bases of the junction unmatched. The CDR3 covers 12 residues. From germline, CDR1 is ENHRY and CDR2 SYGVKD. The CDR3 nucleotides are TGTGCCGGGGGACAGGTGTATAACGAGCAGTACTTC. Amino acids: CAGGQVYNEQYF.

V gene TRBV16 combines with J gene TRBJ1-1; TRBD1 is a possible D gene (6 bases). Per germline, CDR1 KGHSY and CDR2 FQNENV. Trimming pared 3 bases from V and 5 bases from J, leaving 13 bases between. The CDR3 has 14 residues. The CDR3 is CASSQLQGLTEAFF. The DNA for the CDR3 is TGTGCCAGCAGCCAGTTACAGGGTCTGACTGAAGCTTTCTTT. The full variable domain, rest sourced from reference TRBV16 and TRBJ1-1, is GEEVAQTPKHLVRGEGQKAKLYCAPIKGHSYVFWYQQVLKNEFKFLISFQNENVFDETGMPKERFSAKCLPNSPCSLEIQATKLEDSAVYFCASSQLQGLTEAFFGQGTRLTVV.

This clone was seen just once. The chain links TRBV5-6 to TRBJ2-5; D is possibly TRBD2 (6 bases). Trimming took off 4 bases at V and 7 bases at J, with 20 bases between the two ends. In germline, CDR1 is SGHDT, CDR2 YYEEEE. CDR3 length: 15 residues. The CDR3 here is CASSPTRGPPWTQYF. The CDR3 region has the DNA TGTGCCAGCAGCCCCACGCGGGGCCCACCTTGGACCCAGTACTTC. The full variable domain, with the rest looked up from reference TRBV5-6 and TRBJ2-5, is DAGVTQSPTHLIKTRGQQVTLRCSPKSGHDTVSWYQQALGQGPQFIFQYYEEEERQRGNFPDRFSGHQFPNYSSELNVNALLLGDSALYLCASSPTRGPPWTQYFGPGTRLLVL.

The V call is TRBV6-5, the J call TRBJ1-5; no definite D call. Germline lookup yields CDR1 MNHEY and CDR2 SVGAGI. This CDR3 region has 14 residues. DNA of the CDR3: TGTGGTACGTGGCGGGGAGGGCTCAATCAGCCCCAGCATTTT. This translates into CGTWRGGLNQPQHF.